The 7 T cell receptor beta chains listed next were all sequenced from one sample in a study of blood T cell repertoires in COVID-19. Data came from immunoSEQ multiplex PCR; TCRdb stores just in-frame clones and leaves some out. The sample gives around 19,000 clones, roughly 78% of which show up once; around 50% is in the top ten. The sample was peripheral blood. These receptors were taken from an elderly man with acute or convalescent COVID-19.

This sequence joins TRBV2 and TRBJ1-1; 7 bases line up with TRBD1. Germline V gene data show CDR1 as SNHLY and CDR2 as FYNNEI. The length of the CDR3 is 14 residues. V lost 5 bases, J lost 8 bases, and 11 bases stayed unmatched. For the CDR3, the DNA is TGTGCCAGCAGTCAACAGGGGCATCCCAACGAAGCTTTCTTT. It specifies CASSQQGHPNEAFF.

V usage is TRBV6-1 and J usage is TRBJ1-5; D call uncertain. The CDR3 is made up of 15 amino acids. Trimming took 0 bases from V and 3 from J, leaving 9 bases between them. Germline loops: CDR1 MNHNS, CDR2 SASEGT. The chain's CDR3 is CASSEAAGNNQPQHF. CDR3 nucleotides: TGTGCCAGCAGTGAAGCGGCAGGCAACAATCAGCCCCAGCATTTT.

The genes are TRBV7-2 and TRBJ2-3; no firm D call. Trimming removed 5 bases from V and 0 bases from J, with 12 bases in between. CDR1 and CDR2 (germline): SGHTA, FQGNSA. The CDR3 contains 15 residues. The CDR3 protein is CASSLNPGSTDTQYF. CDR3 coding DNA: TGTGCCAGCAGCCTTAACCCCGGTAGCACAGATACGCAGTATTTT.

This clone was counted once. The CDR3 region is CASSLEVGQGARYTF. The CDR3, as DNA: TGTGCCAGCAGCTTAGAGGTCGGACAGGGGGCTCGCTACACCTTC. The chain combines TRBV7-6 with TRBJ1-2; the match to TRBD1 covers 11 bases. Germline trimming cut 1 base from V and 9 bases from J; bases unmatched to any gene: 7. CDR3 length: 15 residues. Germline V gene data show CDR1 as SGHVS and CDR2 as FNYEAQ.

The chain links TRBV6-2 or TRBV6-3 to TRBJ2-3, with TRBD1 matching over 9 bases. The CDR3 sequence is 14 residues long. The germline CDR1 and CDR2 sequences are MNHEY and SVGEGT. V shed 4 bases and J 2 bases; nucleotides not matched to a gene: 1. The CDR3 DNA follows: TGTGCCAGCAGTTGGACAGGGGTCACAGATACGCAGTATTTT. Protein sequence: CASSWTGVTDTQYF.

This sequence joins TRBV11-2 and TRBJ1-1; tentative D call: TRBD1 (5 bases). CDR1 SGHAT and CDR2 FQNNGV come from the germline V gene. This CDR3 has 15 amino acids. The germline V and J ends were trimmed by 7 bases and 6 bases, with 21 bases remaining between them. CDR3 region: CASTMRRGESAEAFF. In DNA, the CDR3 is TGTGCCAGCACCATGAGGAGGGGAGAGTCGGCTGAAGCTTTCTTT.

A word on this clone: One end of the junction fails to match germline, which may point to a read error. The J gene is TRBJ1-1, the V gene TRBV20-1; D uncertain. Germline V gene sequence: CDR1 DFQATT, CDR2 SNEGSKA (reference sequence). The CDR3 runs to 11 residues. The CDR3 nucleotides are TGCAGTGCAACGGAGAACCCTGAAGCTTTCTTT. As protein: CSATENPEAFF.